Sequencing of this TCR beta chain was carried out in a study of T cells in Graves' hyperthyroidism and ophthalmopathy. CDR1 and CDR2 from the germline V gene are SEHNR and FQNEAQ (reference sequence). This CDR3 spans 15 amino acids. Trimming stripped 5 bases from V and 7 bases from J, with 15 bases between. TCR beta CDR3 sequences were amplified from RNA transcripts. Researchers ran a first-round RT-PCR on the TCR CDR3 using the HTBI primer set. TCRdb used MiXCR to reprocess the multiplex PCR reads, holding one entry per CDR3 protein. The sample lists roughly 500,000 distinct CDR3 sequences, 46% occurring once.

The sequence was obtained from an adult woman with Graves' disease, either hyperthyroidism or ophthalmopathy (not recorded which). Sequencing was done on a sample of peripheral blood or thyroid tissue (not recorded which). The chain employs TRBV7-9 and TRBJ1-6; D is uncertain. The CDR3 loop reads CASSQAGLRNSPLHF. In nucleotides, the CDR3 is TGTGCCAGCAGCCAGGCCGGACTGAGGAATTCACCCCTCCACTTT.